This passage covers 22 T cell receptor beta chains from one sample sequenced in a study of identical twins' blood T cells. TCRdb reprocessed the 5' RACE reads with MiXCR, giving one entry per CDR3 protein. Of 350,000 to 400,000 distinct CDR3 sequences in the sample, under 30% are singletons; the top ten hold approximately 6.6%. Sample: PBMCs. The receptors come from a woman between 18 and 55 years old in good health.

As to this clonotype: The junction departs from the called germline gene at one end, perhaps through a read error. The DNA for the CDR3 is TGTTCCAGCAGCTTAGCGATAGGGGGGCTAGGCTACACCTTC. It translates to CSSSLAIGGLGYTF. The chain combines TRBV7-8 with TRBJ1-2; D perhaps matches TRBD1 (6 bases). The CDR3 has 14 residues. The V gene's germline CDR1 is SGHVS and CDR2 FQNEAQ.

Only a few counts were recorded for this clonotype. The V gene is TRBV20-1, the J gene TRBJ2-7, with D perhaps matching TRBD1 (5 bases). Germline V CDR1 and CDR2: DFQATT, SNEGSKA (reference sequence). The length of the CDR3 is 14 residues. Trimming took 0 bases from V and 7 from J, leaving 16 bases between them. The CDR3 is CSARDIQDNKEQYF. The DNA for the CDR3 is TGCAGTGCTAGAGATATTCAGGACAATAAAGAGCAGTACTTC.

The V gene is TRBV30, the J gene TRBJ1-1; D unclear. Trimming pared 2 bases from V and 0 bases from J, leaving 7 bases between. The germline V gene has CDR1 GTSNPN and CDR2 SVGIG (reference sequence). CDR3 size: 13 residues. CDR3 sequence reads: CAWSPLMNTEAFF. The CDR3 DNA reads as TGTGCCTGGAGTCCGCTAATGAACACTGAAGCTTTCTTT.

V usage is TRBV28 and J usage is TRBJ1-1; 7 positions match TRBD1. This CDR3 has 15 residues. With V trimmed by 3 bases and J by 7 bases, 11 bases remained unmatched. CDR1 and CDR2 from the germline V gene are MDHEN and SYDVKM. CDR3 sequence: CASSFTPGTVYEAFF. The CDR3 DNA sequence: TGTGCCAGCAGTTTTACTCCCGGGACAGTTTATGAAGCTTTCTTT.

This clonotype was seen more than once but under ten times. The gene calls are TRBV3-1 and TRBJ2-2; TRBD2 matches at 7 bases. In germline, CDR1 is LGHDT, CDR2 YNNKEL (reference sequence). This CDR3 has 16 residues. The trim removed 0 bases at V and 7 bases at J, leaving 8 bases unmatched. As DNA, the CDR3 is TGTGCCAGCAGCCAAGATCGGGGGGAAGGTGGCGGGGAGCTGTTTTTT. This gives the protein CASSQDRGEGGGELFF.

This sequence joins TRBV5-1 and TRBJ2-1, with 8 bases that match TRBD2. This CDR3 spans 16 amino acids. V was pared by 0 bases and J by 2 bases, with 4 bases of the junction left unmatched. In germline, CDR1 is SGHRS, CDR2 YFSETQ. The CDR3 sequence: CASSLAPAGAYNEQFF. DNA of the CDR3: TGCGCCAGCAGCTTGGCCCCAGCGGGAGCCTACAATGAGCAGTTCTTC.

CDR3 loop: CASRLDASQTQYF. CDR3 DNA sequence: TGTGCCAGCAGACTAGACGCGAGCCAGACCCAGTACTTC. V and J are TRBV12-3 or TRBV12-4 and TRBJ2-5, with a possible D match to TRBD2 (5 bases). V lost 6 bases to trimming and J lost 6 bases, with 14 bases between them. This CDR3 has 13 residues.

This clonotype was found a few times. The chain couples TRBV7-8 to TRBJ1-6; D gene uncertain. Germline loops: CDR1 SGHVS, CDR2 FQNEAQ. This CDR3 has 14 amino acids. Deletions cut 4 bases from V and 8 bases from J, with 12 bases between. The CDR3 DNA sequence: TGTGCCAGCAGCTCCGACCCAGTGTATTCACCCCTCCACTTT. Protein sequence: CASSSDPVYSPLHF.

The chain joins TRBV10-3 to TRBJ2-1; 9 bases map to TRBD2. Germline-derived CDR1 and CDR2 are ENHRY and SYGVKD. The J segment lost 7 bases and the V segment lost 2 bases, leaving 6 bases of the junction unmatched. This CDR3 has 15 amino acids. The CDR3 loop is CAISEVSSGANEQFF. Here the CDR3 DNA reads TGTGCCATCAGTGAGGTGTCTAGCGGGGCGAATGAGCAGTTCTTC.

The V call is TRBV24-1, the J call TRBJ2-2; possible D gene TRBD1, 6 bases. CDR3 length equals 15 residues. Germline assignment: CDR1 KGHDR and CDR2 SFDVKD. V was trimmed by 6 bases and J by 0 bases, leaving 10 bases between them. The CDR3 here is CATSSGTTNTGELFF. CDR3 DNA: TGTGCCACCAGTTCCGGGACAACGAACACCGGGGAGCTGTTTTTT.

The chain recombines TRBV20-1 with TRBJ1-1; D is perhaps TRBD1 (5 bases). Trimming took off 5 bases at V and 1 base at J, with 11 bases between the two ends. Germline V CDR1 and CDR2: DFQATT, SNEGSKA (reference sequence). This CDR3 spans 13 amino acids. The CDR3 DNA reads TGCAGTGCTGGCAGGGTGGCGAACACTGAAGCTTTCTTT. This translates into CSAGRVANTEAFF.

This clonotype was detected a few times. V is TRBV14 and J is TRBJ2-3, with 8 nucleotides matching TRBD2. Trimming removed 4 bases from V and 0 bases from J; junction bases left unmatched: 6. This CDR3 contains 16 residues. The germline V gene encodes CDR1 SGHDN and CDR2 FVKESK. CDR3 nucleotides: TGTGCCAGCAGCCCCATAGCGGGAACTAGCACAGATACGCAGTATTTT. This encodes CASSPIAGTSTDTQYF.

Only a few counts were recorded for this clonotype. This chain links TRBV27 with TRBJ1-1, with 10 bases that match TRBD1. V was clipped by 2 bases and J by 0 bases; unmatched bases: 9. The CDR3 runs to 18 residues. Germline V gene data show CDR1 as MNHEY and CDR2 as SMNVEV (reference sequence). The CDR3 region is CASSLVFGTGDMNTEAFF. CDR3 in DNA: TGTGCCAGCAGTTTAGTCTTTGGGACAGGGGACATGAACACTGAAGCTTTCTTT.

The rearrangement uses TRBV20-1 and TRBJ1-5; D might be TRBD1 or TRBD2, each matching 5 bases. The DNA end lines up better with TRBJ2-3; the J call may be wrong. Germline values: CDR1 DFQATT, CDR2 SNEGSKA (reference sequence). This CDR3 comprises 16 residues. For the CDR3, the DNA is TGCAGTGCTAGAGCTCAGGGACCCCGGAGCAATCAGCCCCAGTATTTT. Its translation: CSARAQGPRSNQPQYF.

In this sample, this clonotype turned up many times. The chain combines TRBV5-1 with TRBJ1-1; TRBD1 is a possible D gene (5 bases). V lost 7 bases to trimming and J lost 1 base, with 14 bases between them. The CDR3 is made up of 14 amino acids. CDR1 and CDR2 from the germline V gene are SGHRS and YFSETQ. The CDR3: CASAEGASNTEAFF. In nucleotides, the CDR3 is TGCGCCAGCGCCGAAGGGGCCTCGAACACTGAAGCTTTCTTT.

CDR3 sequence reads: CASSLVVGLAETQYF. The CDR3, as DNA: TGTGCCAGCAGCTTAGTGGTTGGGCTAGCAGAGACCCAGTACTTC. The rearrangement links TRBV7-8 to TRBJ2-5; TRBD2 might be the D (5 bases). Trimming cost V 1 base and J 4 bases, with 13 bases left between them. The germline V gene has CDR1 SGHVS and CDR2 FQNEAQ. The CDR3 has 15 amino acids.

This clonotype came up a few times. The chain is built from TRBV25-1 and TRBJ2-7; TRBD1 or TRBD2 may be the D gene (5 bases each). The CDR3 has 13 residues. The V end was cut by 9 bases, the J end by 3 bases, with 15 bases between. Germline V CDR1 and CDR2: MGHDK, SYGVNS. The CDR3 region is CASAGTLNYEQYF. CDR3 in DNA: TGTGCCAGTGCCGGGACCTTGAACTACGAGCAGTACTTC.

The V gene is TRBV9, the J gene TRBJ2-2, with D tentatively TRBD2 (5 bases). The CDR3 extends over 16 amino acids. CDR1 is SGDLS, CDR2 YYNGEE, per germline. The V and J ends lost 1 base and 5 bases respectively, with 15 bases between them. CDR3 residues: CASSVRQTWRTGELFF. CDR3 nucleotides: TGTGCCAGCAGCGTAAGGCAGACTTGGAGGACCGGGGAGCTGTTTTTT.

V gene TRBV19 combines with J gene TRBJ1-2, with a possible D match to TRBD1 (5 bases). Trimming took off 3 bases at V and 2 bases at J, with 13 bases between the two ends. This CDR3 is 15 amino acids long. Germline CDR1 LNHDA, CDR2 SQIVND (reference sequence). The CDR3 sequence: CASSISRGHNYGYTF. The CDR3 nucleotides read TGTGCCAGTAGTATCTCTCGGGGCCACAACTATGGCTACACCTTC.

For this clonotype: Possible read error: a much larger clone is one base away. This chain joins TRBV28 and TRBJ1-4; no clear D gene. The germline CDR1 and CDR2 sequences are MDHEN and SYDVKM. CDR3 size: 13 residues. CDR3 in DNA: TGTGCCGGCAGTTTAGGTGGGAATGAAAAACTGTTTTTT. The encoded protein is CAGSLGGNEKLFF. Full variable domain (remainder filled in from reference TRBV28 and TRBJ1-4): DVKVTQSSRYLVKRTGEKVFLECVQDMDHENMFWYRQDPGLGLRLIYFSYDVKMKEKGDIPEGYSVSREKKERFSLILESASTNQTSMYLCAGSLGGNEKLFFGSGTQLSVL.

Ten or more counts support this clonotype. In DNA form, the CDR3 reads TGCGCCAGCAGCTCGGACAGCAACACTGAAGCTTTCTTT. It is translated as CASSSDSNTEAFF. This chain connects TRBV5-1 to TRBJ1-1; weak D call: TRBD1 (6 bases). Germline-derived CDR1 and CDR2 are SGHRS and YFSETQ. V was cut by 3 bases and J by 2 bases, with 8 bases left in between. The CDR3 spans 13 residues. The full variable domain, completed using reference TRBV5-1 and TRBJ1-1, is KAGVTQTPRYLIKTRGQQVTLSCSPISGHRSVSWYQQTPGQGLQFLFEYFSETQRNKGNFPGRFSGRQFSNSRSEMNVSTLELGDSALYLCASSSDSNTEAFFGQGTRLTVV.

A few counts support this clonotype. This rearrangement joins TRBV29-1 to TRBJ1-1; D uncertain. Germline V gives CDR1 SQVTM, CDR2 ANQGSEA. The ends were cut back, 7 bases at V and 1 base at J, with 13 bases in the middle. The CDR3 extends over 13 amino acids. The CDR3 is CSGWRQTNTEAFF. CDR3 coding DNA: TGCAGCGGATGGAGACAAACGAACACTGAAGCTTTCTTT. The variable domain in full, completed from reference TRBV29-1 and TRBJ1-1, reads SAVISQKPSRDICQRGTSLTIQCQVDSQVTMMFWYRQQPGQSLTLIATANQGSEATYESGFVIDKFPISRPNLTFSTLTVSNMSPEDSSIYLCSGWRQTNTEAFFGQGTRLTVV.